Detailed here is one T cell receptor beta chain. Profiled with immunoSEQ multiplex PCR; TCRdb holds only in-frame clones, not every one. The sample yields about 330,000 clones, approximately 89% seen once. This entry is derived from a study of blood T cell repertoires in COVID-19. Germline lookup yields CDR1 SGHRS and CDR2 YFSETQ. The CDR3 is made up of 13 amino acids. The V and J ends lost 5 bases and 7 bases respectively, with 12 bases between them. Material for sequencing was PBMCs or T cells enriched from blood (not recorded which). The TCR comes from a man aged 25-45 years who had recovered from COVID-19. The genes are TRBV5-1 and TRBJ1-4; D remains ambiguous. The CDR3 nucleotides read TGCGCCAGCAGTTCGGAGTTTTCTGAAAAACTGTTTTTT. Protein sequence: CASSSEFSEKLFF.